Detailed here is one T cell receptor (beta chain). Its antigen is unknown. The sample comes from a study of blood T cells in healthy people across ages. Study-wide results and caveats: Researchers judged that diversity estimates from one million T cells fell short of true values.

V lost 6 bases and J 0 bases, leaving 14 bases between the germline ends. The germline V gene encodes CDR1 MNHEY and CDR2 SVGEGT. The length of the CDR3 is 15 residues. Sample-barcoded 5' priming and a J-beta primer mix drove a second PCR of roughly 6 to 12 cycles. All cDNA molecules were each tagged by a template-switch adaptor with 12 random nucleotides. Each CDR3 protein gets one entry after TCRdb re-called the 5' RACE reads with MiXCR. There are under 2,000,000 distinct CDR3 sequences in the sample; roughly 50% occur only once, and roughly 2.1% lies in the top ten. The clonotype comes from a woman between 40 and 55 years old in good health. The chain recombines TRBV6-2 or TRBV6-3 with TRBJ2-5; possible D gene TRBD2, 5 bases. The sequenced material came from blood. The CDR3 region is CASRYPAENQETQYF. The CDR3, as DNA: TGTGCCAGCAGATATCCAGCGGAAAACCAAGAGACCCAGTACTTC.